This TCR beta chain emerged from a study of graft-versus-host responses after intestinal transplantation. Study details: Tacrolimus and steroids were given for 3 to 4 years to all recipients after anti-thymocyte globulin induction.

Repertoires were generated with immunoSEQ multiplex PCR, while TCRdb's copy carries only in-frame clones and drops some. The sample records roughly 29,000 clones, about 92% being singletons. Regarding this clone: Antigen specificity is unknown.

The length of the CDR3 is 14 residues. The ends were cut back, 2 bases at V and 5 bases at J, with 10 bases in the middle. In germline, CDR1 is LNHDA, CDR2 SQIVND (reference sequence). Study observations and caveats: Individuals who had graft-donor T cell macrochimerism had allografts that showed high graft-versus-host to host-versus-graft clonal ratios. There were GvH clones found in recipient marrow, and some of them appeared first in ileum or blood.

The sequence came from a human patient who received an intestinal transplant, so some T cells may come from the graft donor. Sequences were derived from PBMCs, sampled approximately 66 days after intestinal transplant. The gene calls are TRBV19 and TRBJ2-1; maybe TRBD2 (6 bases). The CDR3, as DNA: TGTGCCAGTAGTATAAGCGGGCGGGACAATGAGCAGTTCTTC. Its protein is CASSISGRDNEQFF.